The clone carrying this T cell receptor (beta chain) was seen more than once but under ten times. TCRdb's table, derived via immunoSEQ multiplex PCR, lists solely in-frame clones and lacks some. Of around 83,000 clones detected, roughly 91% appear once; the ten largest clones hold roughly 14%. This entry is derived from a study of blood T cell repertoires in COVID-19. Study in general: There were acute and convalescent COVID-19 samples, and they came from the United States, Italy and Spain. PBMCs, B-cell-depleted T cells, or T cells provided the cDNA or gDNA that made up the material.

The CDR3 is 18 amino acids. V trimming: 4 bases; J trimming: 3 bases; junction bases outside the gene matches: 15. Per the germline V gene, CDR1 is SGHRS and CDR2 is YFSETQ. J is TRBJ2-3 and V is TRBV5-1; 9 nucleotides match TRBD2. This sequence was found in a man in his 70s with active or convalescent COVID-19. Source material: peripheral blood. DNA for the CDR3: TGCGCCAGCAGCGAGTGGGGCGGCGGGAGGGCCTCGACAGATACGCAGTATTTT. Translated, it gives CASSEWGGGRASTDTQYF.